The 17 T cell receptor beta chains below all came from one sample that was sequenced in a study of shared clonotypes between healthy human individuals. TCRdb's copy holds only in-frame clones and misses some; the assay was immunoSEQ multiplex PCR. This repertoire shows 1 million to 1.2 million clones, roughly 80% found once; its top ten account for 0.89%. Sequencing was performed on memory CD4+ T cells from PBMCs. The sample's subset: CD45RA-negative fraction. The source of these receptors is a man aged 18 to 29 in good health. Some clones in this sample may be carry-over from other donors' samples.

This clone was recorded only once. Distinct nucleotide sequences in the sample also encode this CDR3. This chain links TRBV15 with TRBJ2-5, with D perhaps TRBD1 (5 bases). Germline V lookup: CDR1 LNHNV, CDR2 YYDKDF (reference sequence). The V and J ends lost 1 base and 1 base respectively, with 7 bases between them. The CDR3 extends over 14 amino acids. Written as DNA, the CDR3 is TGTGCCACCAGCAGAGGACAGATCCAAGAGACCCAGTACTTC. Translation: CATSRGQIQETQYF.

The chain couples TRBV10-3 to TRBJ1-1, with TRBD1 matching over 9 bases. V lost 6 bases, J lost 5 bases, and 4 bases stayed unmatched. CDR3 length: 13 amino acids. From germline, CDR1 is ENHRY and CDR2 SYGVKD. CDR3 loop: CAIRLTGGTEAFF. In nucleotides, the CDR3 is TGTGCCATCAGGTTGACAGGGGGGACTGAAGCTTTCTTT.

The table lists this clone with a few counts. The gene calls are TRBV7-3 and TRBJ2-1; D is perhaps TRBD2 (6 bases). Germline loops: CDR1 SGHTA, CDR2 FQGTGA. Trimming took 1 base from V and 7 from J, leaving 8 bases between them. CDR3 length: 13 residues. The CDR3 nucleotides read TGTGCCAGCAGCTTAAGCGGGACGAATGAGCAGTTCTTC. This gives the protein CASSLSGTNEQFF.

The V gene is TRBV11-2, the J gene TRBJ2-3, with D perhaps given as TRBD1 or TRBD2 (6 bases each). Germline V gene sequence: CDR1 SGHAT, CDR2 FQNNGV. Trimming removed 5 bases at V and 4 bases at J, with 13 bases between. CDR3 size: 14 residues. The CDR3 nucleotides read TGTGCCAGCAGCAATTTCGGGGGCCCAGATACGCAGTATTTT. Translation: CASSNFGGPDTQYF.

The J gene is TRBJ1-2, the V gene TRBV18; D might be TRBD1 (5 bases). CDR1 and CDR2 (germline): KGHSH, LQKENI. Trimming removed 5 bases at V and 8 bases at J, with 9 bases between. CDR3 length: 11 residues. In nucleotides, the CDR3 is TGTGCCAGCTCAGGGACGTGGGGCTACACCTTC. Translation gives CASSGTWGYTF. The entire variable domain, with the rest obtained from reference TRBV18 and TRBJ1-2, is as follows: NAGVMQNPRHLVRRRGQEARLRCSPMKGHSHVYWYRQLPEEGLKFMVYLQKENIIDESGMPKERFSAEFPKEGPSILRIQQVVRGDSAAYFCASSGTWGYTFGSGTRLTVV.

V is TRBV9 and J is TRBJ2-7; 10 nucleotides line up with TRBD1. In germline, CDR1 is SGDLS, CDR2 YYNGEE. The trim removed 3 bases at V and 6 bases at J, leaving 6 bases unmatched. The CDR3 length is 14 residues. CDR3 region: CASSAGQGYGEQYF. The CDR3 nucleotides are TGTGCCAGCAGCGCGGGACAGGGGTACGGCGAGCAGTACTTC.

The chain joins TRBV5-6 to TRBJ1-6, with no clear D. V shed 0 bases and J shed 5 bases, with 6 bases lying between them. The CDR3 sequence is 14 residues long. Germline V gene data show CDR1 as SGHDT and CDR2 as YYEEEE. The CDR3 loop reads CASSLELNNSPLHF. The CDR3 DNA reads as TGTGCCAGCAGCTTGGAACTGAATAATTCACCCCTCCACTTT.

As for this clone: This CDR3 is also generated by other DNA sequences in the sample. The J gene is TRBJ2-2, the V gene TRBV7-2; TRBD2 might be the D (5 bases). The ends were cut back, 3 bases at V and 2 bases at J, with 7 bases in the middle. This CDR3 is built from 14 residues. Germline CDR1 is SGHTA and CDR2 is FQGNSA. The DNA of the CDR3 is TGTGCCAGCAGCTTGAGGGCCAACACCGGGGAGCTGTTTTTT. Its translation is CASSLRANTGELFF. Complete variable domain (other parts from reference TRBV7-2 and TRBJ2-2): GAGVSQSPSNKVTEKGKDVELRCDPISGHTALYWYRQSLGQGLEFLIYFQGNSAPDKSGLPSDRFSAERTGGSVSTLTIQRTQQEDSAVYLCASSLRANTGELFFGEGSRLTVL.

The chain has TRBV25-1 and TRBJ2-1, with D perhaps matching TRBD2 (5 bases). The CDR3 runs to 15 residues. Per the germline V gene, CDR1 is MGHDK and CDR2 is SYGVNS. Trimming shortened V by 8 bases and J by 4 bases, and 18 bases separated the two germline ends. CDR3 in DNA: TGTGCCAGCTCGGAACCGGAACTAGAATACAATGAGCAGTTCTTC. It codes for CASSEPELEYNEQFF.

The CDR3 loop is CASSLPAAAGNTIYF. The CDR3 DNA reads as TGTGCCAGCAGTTTACCCGCGGCCGCCGGAAACACCATATATTTT. V usage is TRBV28 and J usage is TRBJ1-3; D gene unclear. This CDR3 has 15 residues. Germline V gene sequence: CDR1 MDHEN, CDR2 SYDVKM. Trimming took 2 bases from V and 4 from J, leaving 12 bases between them. Drawing the rest from reference TRBV28 and TRBJ1-3, the complete variable domain is DVKVTQSSRYLVKRTGEKVFLECVQDMDHENMFWYRQDPGLGLRLIYFSYDVKMKEKGDIPEGYSVSREKKERFSLILESASTNQTSMYLCASSLPAAAGNTIYFGEGSWLTVV.

The chain employs TRBV6-4 and TRBJ1-2, with D hard to call. The CDR3 spans 12 residues. Germline lookup yields CDR1 MRHNA and CDR2 SNTAGT. V lost 6 bases and J lost 3, with 8 bases in between. CDR3 sequence (DNA): TGTGCCAGCAGACTACACCACTATGGCTACACCTTC. It specifies CASRLHHYGYTF.

The chain joins TRBV5-1 to TRBJ1-1; D not resolved. Germline CDR1 reads SGHRS; CDR2 reads YFSETQ. CDR3 size: 14 residues. Deletions cut 4 bases from V and 0 bases from J, with 10 bases between. CDR3 nucleotides: TGCGCCAGCAGCCGACGCCCTATGAACACTGAAGCTTTCTTT. Amino acid sequence: CASSRRPMNTEAFF.

The rearrangement uses TRBV11-2 and TRBJ2-7; no reliable D call. Germline V gene data show CDR1 as SGHAT and CDR2 as FQNNGV. The CDR3 is made up of 11 amino acids. With 1 base removed from V and 10 bases from J, the gap between germline ends came to 8 bases. CDR3 amino acids: CASSLGRYQYF. CDR3 DNA sequence: TGTGCCAGCAGCTTAGGTCGTTATCAGTACTTC.

CDR3 sequence reads: CASALSSNQPQHF. The CDR3 bases are TGTGCCAGCGCGTTGAGTAGCAATCAGCCCCAGCATTTT. J is TRBJ1-5 and V is TRBV28; D gene uncertain. Per the germline V gene, CDR1 is MDHEN and CDR2 is SYDVKM. V lost 8 bases, J lost 0 bases, and 8 bases lay in between. The CDR3 totals 13 residues.

The chain carries TRBV5-4 and TRBJ2-1; TRBD2 agrees at 8 bases. Germline CDR1 SGHNT, CDR2 YYREEE (reference sequence). The CDR3 spans 14 residues. J lost 8 bases, V lost 5 bases, and 9 bases had no gene match. In nucleotides, the CDR3 is TGTGCCAGCAGTCACGCTCCGGGGGGGCATGAGCAGTTCTTC. Its translation: CASSHAPGGHEQFF.

Concerning this clone: Since a far larger clone is one base different, this is likely a read error. Other DNA sequences within the sample encode an identical CDR3. The rearrangement links TRBV6-5 to TRBJ2-7, with D perhaps given as TRBD1 or TRBD2 (6 bases each). Germline assignment: CDR1 MNHEY and CDR2 SVGAGI. The CDR3 runs to 13 residues. CDR3 bases: TGTGCCAGCAGCCTTGTGGGGGGCTACGAGCAGTATTTC. Residues: CASSLVGGYEQYF.

The chain couples TRBV7-9 to TRBJ2-1; D is possibly TRBD1 (5 bases). Germline-derived CDR1 and CDR2 are SEHNR and FQNEAQ (reference sequence). The CDR3 contains 16 residues. Trimming cost V 8 bases and J 0 bases, with 17 bases left between them. CDR3 sequence (DNA): TGTGCCAGCGAGGTAGACAGCAAGAGCTCCTACAATGAGCAGTTCTTC. It specifies CASEVDSKSSYNEQFF.